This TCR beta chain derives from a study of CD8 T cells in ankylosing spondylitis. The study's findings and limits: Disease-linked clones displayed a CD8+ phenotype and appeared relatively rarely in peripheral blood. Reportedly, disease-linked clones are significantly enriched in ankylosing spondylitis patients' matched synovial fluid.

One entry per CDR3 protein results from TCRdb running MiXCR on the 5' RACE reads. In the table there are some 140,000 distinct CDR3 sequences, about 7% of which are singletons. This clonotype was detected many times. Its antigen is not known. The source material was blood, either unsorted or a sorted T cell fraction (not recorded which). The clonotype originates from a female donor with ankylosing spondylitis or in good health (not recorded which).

The CDR3 loop is CASSQDQIGAYNEQFF. The CDR3 DNA reads as TGTGCCAGCAGCCAAGATCAGATCGGGGCGTACAATGAGCAGTTCTTC. V and J are TRBV14 and TRBJ2-1; D possibly matches TRBD1 or TRBD2 (5 bases each). The CDR3 sequence is 16 residues long. Trimming took off 0 bases at V and 4 bases at J, with 13 bases between the two ends. The germline gives CDR1 SGHDN, CDR2 FVKESK.